Listed here are 24 T cell receptor beta chains from one sample, sequenced in a study of blood T cell repertoires in COVID-19 (dated by TCRdb to the early 2020s). The method behind the library was the immunoSEQ multiplex PCR assay. The table was pulled from immuneACCESS by TCRdb, which kept in-frame rearrangements only. Such tables lose some clones; where checked, under half of the loss comes from unresolved V genes, and the rest has no known cause. Counted in this sample were more than 350,000 clones; more than 80% of them appeared once. The ten most abundant clones make up 2.5% to 3.5% of the sample. The sample comprised peripheral blood. The receptors shown here come from a woman in her thirties with COVID-19, enrolled during active disease.

In its sample, this clone was seen once. This chain joins TRBV28 and TRBJ1-2, with 7 bases identical to TRBD1. Unmatched junction bases numbered 11, after V lost 7 bases and J lost 3 bases. Germline V gene data show CDR1 as MDHEN and CDR2 as SYDVKM. The CDR3 covers 15 residues. CDR3: CASNLQGGLDYGYTF. The CDR3 coding sequence is TGTGCCAGCAACCTTCAAGGGGGCTTGGACTATGGCTACACCTTC.

The V call is TRBV2, the J call TRBJ2-7, with TRBD1 matching over 7 bases. Germline CDR1 SNHLY, CDR2 FYNNEI. The CDR3 contains 14 residues. J was trimmed by 6 bases and V by 6 bases; bases with no gene match: 11. This CDR3 reads CASSPGLDRREQYV. CDR3 coding DNA: TGTGCCAGCAGCCCCGGACTGGACAGGCGCGAGCAGTACGTC.

CDR3 in amino acids: CAVGTSAVITDTQYF. The CDR3 DNA reads as TGTGCCGTCGGGACTAGCGCCGTCATCACAGATACGCAGTATTTT. The genes are TRBV10-3 and TRBJ2-3; 10 positions match TRBD2. The V segment lost 11 bases and the J segment 2 bases; nucleotides outside the gene matches: 10. This CDR3 spans 15 amino acids. From germline, CDR1 is ENHRY and CDR2 SYGVKD.

The chain couples TRBV5-4 to TRBJ1-2, with D possibly being TRBD1 (5 bases). The CDR3 loop spans 15 amino acids. Germline CDR1 reads SGHNT; CDR2 reads YYREEE (reference sequence). The V end was cut by 4 bases, the J end by 4 bases, with 17 bases between. CDR3 loop: CASSPPDRISYGYTF. Written as DNA, the CDR3 is TGTGCCAGCAGCCCCCCCGACAGAATCTCCTATGGCTACACCTTC.

The CDR3 bases are TGTGCCAGCAGTTACTCGAGGGGACTAAACACTGAAGCTTTCTTT. This gives the protein CASSYSRGLNTEAFF. The gene calls are TRBV6-5 and TRBJ1-1, with D perhaps TRBD1 (5 bases). The CDR3 extends over 15 amino acids. CDR1 is MNHEY and CDR2 is SVGAGI in the germline V gene. Trimming took off 0 bases at V and 2 bases at J, with 10 bases between the two ends.

The gene calls are TRBV7-2 and TRBJ1-1; D is undetermined. The CDR3 totals 14 residues. V lost 8 bases to trimming and J lost 4 bases, with 17 bases between them. In germline, CDR1 is SGHTA, CDR2 FQGNSA. The CDR3 DNA follows: TGTGCCAGCTTTGAGAGGGCGGGTGGCACTGAAGCTTTCTTT. It is translated as CASFERAGGTEAFF.

This clone has only a few counts. V usage is TRBV5-6 and J usage is TRBJ1-1, with TRBD1 identical over 8 bases. In germline, CDR1 is SGHDT, CDR2 YYEEEE. This CDR3 spans 16 amino acids. V lost 2 bases, J lost 6 bases, and 12 bases stayed unmatched. The CDR3 nucleotides read TGTGCCAGCAGCTTACAGGGGGTAATTTTCATAGCTGAAGCTTTCTTT. Translated, it gives CASSLQGVIFIAEAFF.

This chain connects TRBV7-2 to TRBJ2-1; no clear D gene. Germline V CDR1 and CDR2: SGHTA, FQGNSA. CDR3 length: 18 amino acids. Trimming took 2 bases from V and 0 from J, leaving 17 bases between them. The CDR3 DNA follows: TGTGCCAGCAGCTTACCTAGACCGCCCTCGAGCTCCTACAATGAGCAGTTCTTC. Protein: CASSLPRPPSSSYNEQFF.

For the CDR3, the DNA is TGTGCCAGCAGCCAAGGAAGCGGGAGCTACAATGAGCAGTTCTTC. It is translated as CASSQGSGSYNEQFF. V gene TRBV14 combines with J gene TRBJ2-1, with TRBD2 identical over 8 bases. The length of the CDR3 is 15 residues. Trimming at V came to 1 base and at J to 3 bases, leaving 2 bases not matched to a gene. Germline-derived CDR1 and CDR2 are SGHDN and FVKESK.

The chain joins TRBV9 to TRBJ2-1; 9 bases agree with TRBD1. The CDR3 is 15 amino acids. V lost 3 bases and J lost 3; bases outside the gene matches: 4. The germline CDR1 and CDR2 sequences are SGDLS and YYNGEE. The CDR3 coding sequence is TGTGCCAGCAGCGCGGGACAGGGAGACTACAATGAGCAGTTCTTC. This encodes CASSAGQGDYNEQFF.

The V gene is TRBV5-1, the J gene TRBJ2-2, with 10 bases matching TRBD1. CDR1 SGHRS and CDR2 YFSETQ come from the germline V gene. The CDR3 contains 15 residues. V lost 4 bases to trimming and J lost 6 bases; unmatched junction nucleotides: 6. The CDR3 here is CASSQRQGASGELFF. DNA for the CDR3: TGCGCCAGCAGCCAGAGACAGGGGGCATCCGGGGAGCTGTTTTTT.

This clone came up once. CDR3 amino acids: CASRAPGREETQYF. In DNA, the CDR3 is TGTGCCAGCAGGGCCCCTGGCAGGGAAGAGACCCAGTACTTC. V gene TRBV11-2 combines with J gene TRBJ2-5, with D possibly TRBD1 on 5 matching bases. The CDR3 has 14 amino acids. Germline loops: CDR1 SGHAT, CDR2 FQNNGV. V was shortened by 6 bases and J by 3 bases, with 14 bases between the two germline ends.

The chain combines TRBV6-5 with TRBJ1-2; 8 nucleotides match TRBD1. Germline CDR1 MNHEY, CDR2 SVGAGI. The CDR3 loop spans 13 amino acids. V shed 5 bases, J shed 5 bases, and the junction held 4 bases outside the gene matches. The CDR3 region has the DNA TGTGCCAGCAGTCCTCGGACAGGGTATGGCTACACCTTC. It translates to CASSPRTGYGYTF.

The chain joins TRBV18 to TRBJ2-1, with D tentatively TRBD1 (6 bases). Germline CDR1 KGHSH, CDR2 LQKENI. This CDR3 is 20 amino acids long. Between the trimmed V and J ends, which lost 3 bases and 5 bases, there was a span of 29 bases. The CDR3 sequence: CASSPPEVGWDTRSNNEQFF. The DNA for the CDR3 is TGTGCCAGCTCACCCCCTGAGGTTGGCTGGGACACACGATCCAACAATGAGCAGTTCTTC.

The rearrangement uses TRBV12-3 or TRBV12-4 and TRBJ1-1; TRBD1 agrees at 7 bases. This CDR3 is 13 amino acids long. V gave up 6 bases and J gave up 4 bases; unmatched junction bases: 5. The CDR3 reads CASRPDRVTEAFF. CDR3 DNA sequence: TGTGCCAGCAGACCTGACAGGGTCACTGAAGCTTTCTTT.

The chain couples TRBV6-6 to TRBJ1-1; 7 bases line up with TRBD1. Germline trimming cut 8 bases from V and 4 bases from J; bases unmatched to any gene: 16. Germline CDR1 reads MNHNY; CDR2 reads SVGAGI (reference sequence). CDR3 length equals 16 residues. The CDR3 bases are TGTGCCAGCTTCGGACAGGTGATCCCCCCGGGCACTGAAGCTTTCTTT. Protein: CASFGQVIPPGTEAFF.

V is TRBV19 and J is TRBJ2-1, with 9 bases fitting TRBD2. The CDR3 covers 15 residues. V dropped 3 bases and J dropped 4; count of bases not matched to a gene: 4. CDR1 and CDR2 from the germline V gene are LNHDA and SQIVND (reference sequence). CDR3 coding DNA: TGTGCCAGTAGTATGAGGGCGGGGGGGTACAATGAGCAGTTCTTC. Its protein product is CASSMRAGGYNEQFF.

The rearrangement links TRBV5-6 to TRBJ1-2, with 7 bases aligning to TRBD1. Trimming at V came to 5 bases and at J to 4 bases, leaving 8 bases not matched to a gene. This CDR3 comprises 14 residues. Germline V gene sequence: CDR1 SGHDT, CDR2 YYEEEE. This CDR3 is CASRGQVLSYGYTF. Written as DNA, the CDR3 is TGTGCCAGCAGAGGACAGGTCCTTAGCTATGGCTACACCTTC.

V and J are TRBV5-1 and TRBJ2-3, with a tentative D call TRBD2 (5 bases). Trimming removed 4 bases at V and 6 bases at J, with 9 bases between. Germline CDR1 and CDR2: SGHRS and YFSETQ. CDR3 length: 12 amino acids. The CDR3 nucleotides read TGCGCCAGCAGCACAACGGGGGATACGCAGTATTTT. Translation gives CASSTTGDTQYF. Complete variable domain (other parts from reference TRBV5-1 and TRBJ2-3): KAGVTQTPRYLIKTRGQQVTLSCSPISGHRSVSWYQQTPGQGLQFLFEYFSETQRNKGNFPGRFSGRQFSNSRSEMNVSTLELGDSALYLCASSTTGDTQYFGPGTRLTVL.

As DNA, the CDR3 is TGTGCCAGCAGTCCAGGGGGTTTCGCCTACGAGCAGTACGTC. Protein product: CASSPGGFAYEQYV. V is TRBV6-5 and J is TRBJ2-7, with 7 bases fitting TRBD1. Trimming took 5 bases from V and 2 from J; bases not matched to a gene: 6. From germline, CDR1 is MNHEY and CDR2 SVGAGI. This CDR3 contains 14 residues.

V usage is TRBV7-2 and J usage is TRBJ1-6; D gene uncertain. CDR1 SGHTA and CDR2 FQGNSA come from the germline V gene. This CDR3 has 13 amino acids. V was shortened by 7 bases and J by 10 bases, with 14 bases between the two germline ends. The CDR3 region has the DNA TGTGCCAGCACCATCACGCGGTGGTCACCCCTCCACTTT. The encoded protein is CASTITRWSPLHF.

The V and J genes are TRBV10-3 and TRBJ1-4; 9 nucleotides line up with TRBD1. Germline CDR1 is ENHRY and CDR2 is SYGVKD. The CDR3 totals 15 residues. V lost 6 bases to trimming and J lost 6 bases; unmatched junction nucleotides: 8. CDR3 bases: TGTGCCATCAGAAATCCGGGACAGGGAGATGAAAAACTGTTTTTT. Translating it yields CAIRNPGQGDEKLFF.

This chain connects TRBV5-1 to TRBJ1-4, with D possibly being TRBD1 (5 bases). Trimming pared 4 bases from V and 4 bases from J, leaving 14 bases between. The CDR3 runs 15 residues. Germline values: CDR1 SGHRS, CDR2 YFSETQ. For the CDR3, the DNA is TGCGCCAGCAGCCCCGGGACGGACTATAATGAAAAACTGTTTTTT. Encoded protein: CASSPGTDYNEKLFF.

The J gene is TRBJ2-2, the V gene TRBV28; 7 bases map to TRBD2. V shed 5 bases and J 6 bases; nucleotides not matched to a gene: 15. Germline V gene lookup returns CDR1 MDHEN and CDR2 SYDVKM. The CDR3 extends over 17 amino acids. Written as DNA, the CDR3 is TGTGCCAGCAGTCCGGGAACAATAGGGAGGGCTCCCGGGGAGCTGTTTTTT. Translation gives CASSPGTIGRAPGELFF.